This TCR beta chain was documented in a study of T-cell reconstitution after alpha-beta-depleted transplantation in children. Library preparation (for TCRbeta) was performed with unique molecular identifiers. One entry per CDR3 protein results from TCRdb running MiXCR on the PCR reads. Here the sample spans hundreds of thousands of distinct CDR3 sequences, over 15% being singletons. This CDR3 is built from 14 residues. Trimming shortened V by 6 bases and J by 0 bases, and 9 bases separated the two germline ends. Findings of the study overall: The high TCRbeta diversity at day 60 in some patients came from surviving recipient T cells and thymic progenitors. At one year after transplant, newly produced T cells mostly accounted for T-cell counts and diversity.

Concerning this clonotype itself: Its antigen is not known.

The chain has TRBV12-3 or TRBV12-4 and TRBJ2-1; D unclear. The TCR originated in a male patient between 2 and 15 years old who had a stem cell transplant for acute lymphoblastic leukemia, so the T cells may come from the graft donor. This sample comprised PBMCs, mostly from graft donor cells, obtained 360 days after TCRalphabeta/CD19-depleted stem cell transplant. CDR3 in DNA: TGTGCCAGCAGGAGGACGAGCTCCTACAATGAGCAGTTCTTC. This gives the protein CASRRTSSYNEQFF.